This TCR beta chain came from a study of a mutant IDH1 vaccine in newly diagnosed glioma. Study-level information: Patients previously underwent radiotherapy, temozolomide, or both, and most underwent both. Study-level findings and limits: Patients showed vaccine-induced immune responses at a rate of more than 80%.

As to time point: week 23, last vaccination. Vaccination used 300 ug of mutant IDH1 20-mer peptide per dose, with topical imiquimod. New WHO grade 3 or 4 astrocytomas that were IDH1-mutant and ATRX-lost occurred in the donors. Assay: immunoSEQ multiplex PCR; the TCRdb copy retains only in-frame clones and omits some. The sample lists approximately 43,000 clones; roughly 79% were seen once. The V end was cut by 0 bases, the J end by 5 bases, with 16 bases between. This CDR3 is 16 amino acids long. Per germline, CDR1 LGHNA and CDR2 YSLEER. As for this clone: Its antigen is still unknown.

Sequencing was performed on PBMCs, taken from a glioma patient whose treatment included an IDH1 peptide vaccine. This TCR came from a middle-aged woman with glioma. Some clones in this sample may be carry-over from other donors' samples. This chain joins TRBV4-3 and TRBJ1-2; tentative D call: TRBD1 (6 bases). CDR3 nucleotide sequence: TGCGCCAGCAGCCAAGAGGGGGGCGACAGTCTATATGGCTACACCTTC. This codes for CASSQEGGDSLYGYTF.